Presented here are 22 T cell receptor beta chains from one specimen sequenced in a study of T cell responses to AZD1222 COVID-19 vaccine. The data were produced by immunoSEQ multiplex PCR, yet TCRdb's version contains in-frame clones alone and is incomplete. Counted here are 150,000 to 200,000 clones, 85% to 95% occurring once; the ten biggest clones make up 3% to 5%. The sample in question was peripheral blood, obtained on day 0 of AZD1222 vaccination. Receptors originate from an adult in good health.

As DNA, the CDR3 is TGTGCCAGCACCCAGACAGGGGGATCCACTGAAGCTTTCTTT. Amino acids: CASTQTGGSTEAFF. The chain uses TRBV7-9 and TRBJ1-1, with 9 bases lining up with TRBD1. Per the germline V gene, CDR1 is SEHNR and CDR2 is FQNEAQ (reference sequence). V was clipped by 7 bases and J by 4 bases; unmatched bases: 7. The CDR3 has 14 residues.

The chain couples TRBV29-1 to TRBJ1-2; TRBD1 matches at 7 bases. The CDR3 runs 13 residues. CDR1 is SQVTM, CDR2 ANQGSEA, per germline. J was trimmed by 5 bases and V by 3 bases; bases with no gene match: 6. The CDR3 spells CSVDRQGAYGYTF. The CDR3 DNA sequence: TGCAGCGTTGACAGACAGGGAGCGTATGGCTACACCTTC.

The rearrangement links TRBV3-1 (or the pseudogene TRBV3-2) to TRBJ1-5, with D unresolved. This CDR3 comprises 14 residues. CDR1 is LGHDT, CDR2 YNNKEL, per germline (reference sequence). V was trimmed by 0 bases and J by 1 base, leaving 4 bases between them. CDR3 DNA sequence: TGTGCCAGCAGCCAAGACTACAGCAATCAGCCCCAGCATTTT. Amino acid sequence: CASSQDYSNQPQHF.

This clone has a handful of counts. The CDR3 DNA follows: TGTGCCAGCAGCTCCCTGGGCTATGGCTACACCTTC. Translated: CASSSLGYGYTF. The J gene is TRBJ1-2, the V gene TRBV7-2; D ambiguous. The CDR3 loop spans 12 amino acids. The germline gives CDR1 SGHTA, CDR2 FQGNSA. V gave up 4 bases and J gave up 4 bases, with 7 bases separating them.

The rearrangement joins TRBV10-1 to TRBJ1-1, with D unclear. Germline CDR1 and CDR2: WNHNN and SYGVQD (reference sequence). The length of the CDR3 is 13 residues. V was pared by 4 bases and J by 1 base, with 7 bases between. The CDR3 protein is CASSGYGNTEAFF. The CDR3 nucleotides are TGCGCCAGCAGTGGTTACGGGAACACTGAAGCTTTCTTT.

V gene TRBV5-1 combines with J gene TRBJ2-1; 14 positions agree with TRBD2. CDR3 length: 14 amino acids. CDR1 is SGHRS and CDR2 is YFSETQ in the germline V gene. The J segment lost 8 bases and the V segment lost 7 bases, leaving 5 bases of the junction unmatched. In DNA form, the CDR3 reads TGCGCCAGCCGAGGACTAGCGGGGGGTCATGAGCAGTTCTTC. This sequence encodes CASRGLAGGHEQFF.

The V call is TRBV10-2, the J call TRBJ1-1; possible D gene TRBD1, 5 bases. The germline CDR1 and CDR2 sequences are WSHSY and SAAADI. The germline V and J ends were trimmed by 2 bases and 8 bases, with 15 bases remaining between them. The CDR3 has 14 residues. Written as DNA, the CDR3 is TGCGCCAGCAGTGAGAGTCTGGGGCAGGGCGAAGCTTTCTTT. Translating gives CASSESLGQGEAFF.

The J gene is TRBJ1-1, the V gene TRBV6-5; TRBD1 agrees at 8 bases. The CDR3 contains 15 residues. Germline lookup yields CDR1 MNHEY and CDR2 SVGAGI. V was clipped by 7 bases and J by 4 bases; unmatched bases: 11. This chain's CDR3 is CASTERRQGSTEAFF. CDR3 bases: TGTGCCAGCACCGAAAGACGACAGGGGAGCACTGAAGCTTTCTTT.

The rearrangement links TRBV3-1 (or the pseudogene TRBV3-2) to TRBJ1-3; 10 nucleotides agree with TRBD1. Germline CDR1 LGHDT, CDR2 YNNKEL (reference sequence). Trimming at V came to 3 bases and at J to 4 bases, leaving 6 bases not matched to a gene. This CDR3 spans 16 amino acids. This chain's CDR3 is CASSHGTGEAGNTIYF. The DNA of the CDR3 is TGTGCCAGCAGCCATGGGACAGGGGAGGCCGGAAACACCATATATTTT.

The CDR3 bases are TGTGCCAGCAGCCCCCCAGGGGTACATGGCTACACCTTC. Encoded protein: CASSPPGVHGYTF. J is TRBJ1-2 and V is TRBV28; weak D call: TRBD1 (6 bases). This CDR3 region has 13 residues. In germline, CDR1 is MDHEN, CDR2 SYDVKM. V lost 6 bases and J lost 6, with 14 bases in between.

The chain couples TRBV6-4 to TRBJ2-1; 10 bases fit TRBD2. The CDR3 runs to 14 residues. V shed 7 bases, J shed 8 bases, and the junction held 8 bases outside the gene matches. From germline, CDR1 is MRHNA and CDR2 SNTAGT. The CDR3 sequence: CASTASGGGDEQFF. The DNA of the CDR3 is TGTGCCAGCACGGCTAGCGGGGGTGGAGATGAGCAGTTCTTC.

V usage is TRBV5-1 and J usage is TRBJ2-1; 7 positions match TRBD2. Germline V gene sequence: CDR1 SGHRS, CDR2 YFSETQ. This CDR3 spans 16 amino acids. With 1 base clipped from V and 0 bases from J, the junction kept 4 bases outside the gene matches. The CDR3 bases are TGCGCCAGCAGCTTGAGCGGGGAGAGCTCCTACAATGAGCAGTTCTTC. It is translated as CASSLSGESSYNEQFF.

This rearrangement joins TRBV6-4 to TRBJ2-7; D ambiguous. Per germline, CDR1 MRHNA and CDR2 SNTAGT. V was cut by 6 bases and J by 3 bases, with 18 bases left in between. CDR3 length: 15 residues. The CDR3 DNA follows: TGTGCCAGCAGCCTCACATCCGGATCTGTCTACGAGCAGTACTTC. It translates to CASSLTSGSVYEQYF.

The chain recombines TRBV5-5 with TRBJ1-3, with a tentative D call TRBD1 (5 bases). The germline gives CDR1 SGHKS, CDR2 YYEKEE (reference sequence). The CDR3 runs to 16 residues. The germline V and J ends were trimmed by 3 bases and 2 bases, with 15 bases remaining between them. The CDR3, as DNA: TGTGCCAGCAGCTCCAAGAAGGGGCCCACTGGAAACACCATATATTTT. This sequence encodes CASSSKKGPTGNTIYF. The variable domain in full, with the rest retrieved from reference TRBV5-5 and TRBJ1-3, is DAGVTQSPTHLIKTRGQQVTLRCSPISGHKSVSWYQQVLGQGPQFIFQYYEKEERGRGNFPDRFSARQFPNYSSELNVNALLLGDSALYLCASSSKKGPTGNTIYFGEGSWLTVV.

V gene TRBV2 combines with J gene TRBJ1-1, with a weak D call TRBD1 (5 bases). The CDR3 has 16 amino acids. Deletions cut 7 bases from V and 2 bases from J, with 20 bases between. The germline V gene has CDR1 SNHLY and CDR2 FYNNEI. Here the CDR3 DNA reads TGTGCCAGCATCGGGACCGTCTGGATGTCCAACACTGAAGCTTTCTTT. Protein: CASIGTVWMSNTEAFF.

This rearrangement joins TRBV5-8 to TRBJ1-5; D might be TRBD1 (5 bases). The germline V and J ends were trimmed by 4 bases and 0 bases, with 11 bases remaining between them. Per the germline V gene, CDR1 is SGHTS and CDR2 is YDEGEE. The CDR3 contains 15 residues. CDR3 residues: CASSRGKNSNQPQHF. CDR3 nucleotide sequence: TGTGCCAGCAGCAGGGGAAAAAATAGCAATCAGCCCCAGCATTTT.

The rearrangement joins TRBV5-1 to TRBJ2-1; D tentatively fits TRBD1 or TRBD2 (5 bases each). This CDR3 region has 15 residues. From germline, CDR1 is SGHRS and CDR2 YFSETQ. V was clipped by 0 bases and J by 7 bases, with 14 bases between them. Here the CDR3 DNA reads TGCGCCAGCAGCTTGGCGCAGGGCGGGCAAAATGAGCAGTTCTTC. Translating gives CASSLAQGGQNEQFF.

In this sample, this clone turned up a few times. The chain combines TRBV6-5 with TRBJ2-7, with TRBD1 identical over 7 bases. Germline CDR1 reads MNHEY; CDR2 reads SVGAGI. This CDR3 is 11 amino acids long. V lost 2 bases, J lost 9 bases, and 1 base stayed unmatched. The CDR3 coding sequence is TGTGCCAGCAGTTACAGGGGGCGGCAGTACTTC. Translated, it gives CASSYRGRQYF.

The chain uses TRBV7-9 and TRBJ1-1, with 7 bases that match TRBD1. V trimming: 6 bases; J trimming: 3 bases; junction bases outside the gene matches: 7. The CDR3 runs 14 residues. Germline assignment: CDR1 SEHNR and CDR2 FQNEAQ (reference sequence). The CDR3 DNA is TGTGCCAGCAGGTCACAGGGGCGGGACACTGAAGCTTTCTTT. This sequence encodes CASRSQGRDTEAFF.

CDR3 bases: TGCAGCGTTGAAGCATCCGACAGGATCAACTCCTACGAGCAGTACTTC. Translated, it gives CSVEASDRINSYEQYF. The V call is TRBV29-1, the J call TRBJ2-7; a weak D match, TRBD1 (6 bases). In germline, CDR1 is SQVTM, CDR2 ANQGSEA. This CDR3 is 16 amino acids long. V gave up 1 base and J gave up 0 bases, with 16 bases separating them.

The V call is TRBV18, the J call TRBJ1-1, with D uncertain. Germline V gives CDR1 KGHSH, CDR2 LQKENI. V lost 1 base and J lost 2, with 17 bases in between. The CDR3 runs to 17 residues. The CDR3, as DNA: TGTGCCAGCTCACCACAGCTTCCTTCTACCGCAAACACTGAAGCTTTCTTT. This sequence encodes CASSPQLPSTANTEAFF.

This clone showed up just once. This chain connects TRBV12-3 or TRBV12-4 to TRBJ1-1; 7 bases are shared with TRBD1. The ends lost 2 bases at V and 12 bases at J; junction bases unmatched: 6. The CDR3 consists of 12 residues. The CDR3 reads CASSLSRGETFF. The CDR3 nucleotides read TGTGCCAGCAGTTTATCCAGGGGGGAGACTTTCTTT.